A single sample is the source of the 9 T cell receptor beta chains below, sequenced in a study of blood T cells in healthy people across ages. Using a J-beta primer mix together with a sample-barcoded 5' primer, a second PCR was run for roughly 6 to 12 cycles. MiXCR was run by TCRdb on the 5' RACE reads, yielding one entry per CDR3 protein. The sample contains fewer than 800,000 distinct CDR3 sequences, roughly 25% of which appear only once. This same sample was also part of a study on T cells of mothers and their children.

Sequencing used blood. The receptors here all came from a boy aged 5 to 17 in good health.

The chain carries TRBV29-1 and TRBJ2-7; 9 nucleotides line up with TRBD1. The CDR3 totals 14 residues. CDR1 and CDR2 (germline): SQVTM, ANQGSEA. The J segment lost 7 bases and the V segment lost 4 bases, leaving 11 bases of the junction unmatched. The CDR3 bases are TGCAGCGTTGTTGAGGGACAGGGAATTGGGGAGCAGTACTTC. It is translated as CSVVEGQGIGEQYF.

This clonotype was observed a handful of times. V usage is TRBV11-2 and J usage is TRBJ2-3; 7 bases align to TRBD2. Germline CDR1 and CDR2: SGHAT and FQNNGV. V was clipped by 3 bases and J by 0 bases; unmatched bases: 12. The length of the CDR3 is 18 residues. CDR3 in DNA: TGTGCCAGCAGCTTGTCGACGGGAGGTGGGTTGAGCACAGATACGCAGTATTTT. This translates into CASSLSTGGGLSTDTQYF.

This clonotype was counted only a few times. This chain uses TRBV7-9 with TRBJ1-2, with D maybe TRBD1 (5 bases). Trimming pared 5 bases from V and 7 bases from J, leaving 17 bases between. The CDR3 has 14 residues. CDR1 and CDR2 from the germline V gene are SEHNR and FQNEAQ (reference sequence). The chain's CDR3 is CASSPRDGPSGYTF. The DNA for the CDR3 is TGTGCCAGCAGCCCCCGGGACGGACCTTCTGGCTACACCTTC.

This clonotype was counted between two and nine times. The chain combines TRBV21-1 with TRBJ2-1; the table's D call, TRBD2, was not checked against the DNA. TRBV21-1 is labeled a pseudogene. The CDR3 length is 13 residues. The chain's CDR3 is CASLAGEPPKTYF. CDR3 nucleotide sequence: TGTGCCAGCCTAGCGGGGGAACCACCTAAAACCTACTTC.

This clonotype was picked up a small number of times. This chain connects TRBV3-1 to TRBJ1-3, with D uncertain. There are 14 residues in the CDR3. Germline V gene sequence: CDR1 LGHDT, CDR2 YNNKEL (reference sequence). Deletions cut 4 bases from V and 0 bases from J, with 7 bases between. The CDR3 region is CASSLRLSGNTIYF. Here the CDR3 DNA reads TGTGCCAGCAGCCTAAGGCTCTCTGGAAACACCATATATTTT.

The chain uses TRBV18 and TRBJ1-2; the D gene is possibly TRBD1 (5 bases). The germline V and J ends were trimmed by 0 bases and 4 bases, with 15 bases remaining between them. This CDR3 spans 16 amino acids. The V gene's germline CDR1 is KGHSH and CDR2 LQKENI. CDR3 coding DNA: TGTGCCAGCTCACCACCAACAGCAGGGCTCATCTATGGCTACACCTTC. It specifies CASSPPTAGLIYGYTF.

J is TRBJ2-5 and V is TRBV29-1; 14 bases align to TRBD2. This CDR3 has 17 amino acids. V gave up 0 bases and J gave up 2 bases; unmatched junction bases: 5. Germline loops: CDR1 SQVTM, CDR2 ANQGSEA. The CDR3 region has the DNA TGCAGCGTTGAAGACACCGGGACTAGCGGGGGTCAAGAGACCCAGTACTTC. This encodes CSVEDTGTSGGQETQYF. The whole variable domain, remainder taken from reference TRBV29-1 and TRBJ2-5, is SAVISQKPSRDICQRGTSLTIQCQVDSQVTMMFWYRQQPGQSLTLIATANQGSEATYESGFVIDKFPISRPNLTFSTLTVSNMSPEDSSIYLCSVEDTGTSGGQETQYFGPGTRLLVL.

This clonotype was counted between two and nine times. The V and J genes are TRBV5-1 and TRBJ2-3; D ambiguous. The CDR3 consists of 14 residues. V lost 0 bases and J lost 2, with 7 bases in between. Germline V lookup: CDR1 SGHRS, CDR2 YFSETQ. The CDR3 DNA reads as TGCGCCAGCAGCTTGGAGGGTTACACAGATACGCAGTATTTT. Its protein is CASSLEGYTDTQYF.

The genes are TRBV29-1 and TRBJ2-3; 9 bases align to TRBD2. Germline CDR1 SQVTM, CDR2 ANQGSEA. This CDR3 is 13 amino acids long. V lost 7 bases to trimming and J lost 2 bases; unmatched junction nucleotides: 4. Here the CDR3 reads CSGSGRFTDTQYF. CDR3 DNA: TGCAGCGGTAGCGGGAGATTCACAGATACGCAGTATTTT.